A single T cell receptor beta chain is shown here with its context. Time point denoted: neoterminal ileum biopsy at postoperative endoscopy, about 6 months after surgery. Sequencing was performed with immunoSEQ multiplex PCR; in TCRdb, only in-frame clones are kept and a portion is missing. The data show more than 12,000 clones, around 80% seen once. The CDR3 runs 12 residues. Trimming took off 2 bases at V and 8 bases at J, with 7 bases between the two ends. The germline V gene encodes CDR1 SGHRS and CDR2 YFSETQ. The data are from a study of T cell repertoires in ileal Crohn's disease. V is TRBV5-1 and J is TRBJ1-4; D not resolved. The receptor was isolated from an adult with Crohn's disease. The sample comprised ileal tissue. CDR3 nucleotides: TGCGCCAGCAGCTTTAATGGCGAAAAACTGTTTTTT. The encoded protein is CASSFNGEKLFF.